Following are 30 T cell receptor beta chains from one sample sequenced in a study of T cell responses to AZD1222 COVID-19 vaccine. Assay used: immunoSEQ multiplex PCR; TCRdb lists only in-frame clones, some missing. In the table there are about 130,000 clones, roughly nine tenths of which are singletons. The sample here was peripheral blood, taken on day 0 of AZD1222 vaccination. These receptors were collected from an adult in good health.

This clone was observed a single time. The chain combines TRBV6-2 or TRBV6-3 with TRBJ2-2; no firm D call. The germline V gene encodes CDR1 MNHEY and CDR2 SVGEGT. V was shortened by 2 bases and J by 6 bases, with 13 bases between the two germline ends. This CDR3 is built from 15 residues. This chain's CDR3 is CASSYLDLNAGELFF. The CDR3 region has the DNA TGTGCCAGCAGTTACCTAGACCTAAACGCCGGGGAGCTGTTTTTT.

V gene TRBV19 combines with J gene TRBJ2-1, with 11 bases fitting TRBD2. V shed 5 bases and J 5 bases; nucleotides not matched to a gene: 8. The CDR3 has 16 residues. Per germline, CDR1 LNHDA and CDR2 SQIVND (reference sequence). CDR3 DNA: TGTGCCAGTAGTCCCTCGACTAGCGGGGCCCACAATGAGCAGTTCTTC. This gives the protein CASSPSTSGAHNEQFF.

The chain is built from TRBV27 and TRBJ2-7, with 7 bases lining up with TRBD1. The germline V gene encodes CDR1 MNHEY and CDR2 SMNVEV (reference sequence). V lost 6 bases to trimming and J lost 6 bases; unmatched junction nucleotides: 5. The CDR3 is 12 residues long. This chain's CDR3 is CASSPTGSEQYF. Here the CDR3 DNA reads TGTGCCAGCAGCCCGACAGGGTCCGAGCAGTACTTC.

The V call is TRBV5-1, the J call TRBJ1-3; 7 bases fit TRBD1. Germline V gene sequence: CDR1 SGHRS, CDR2 YFSETQ. This CDR3 is built from 15 residues. V lost 0 bases to trimming and J lost 2 bases; unmatched junction nucleotides: 2. CDR3 bases: TGCGCCAGCAGCTTGGAGGGGGCGACTGGAAACACCATATATTTT. It encodes CASSLEGATGNTIYF.

The chain is built from TRBV4-3 and TRBJ1-2, with 9 positions matching TRBD1. This CDR3 region has 14 residues. The ends lost 1 base at V and 5 bases at J; junction bases unmatched: 2. Germline V CDR1 and CDR2: LGHNA, YSLEER. For the CDR3, the DNA is TGCGCCAGCAGCCAAGGGACAGGGGTTTATGGCTACACCTTC. It is translated as CASSQGTGVYGYTF.

V is TRBV18 and J is TRBJ1-1, with TRBD1 as a possible D gene (6 bases). The CDR3 has 14 amino acids. Germline-derived CDR1 and CDR2 are KGHSH and LQKENI. Trimming cost V 5 bases and J 5 bases, with 15 bases left between them. CDR3 region: CASSSFQGRTEAFF. CDR3 DNA sequence: TGTGCCAGCTCATCATTCCAGGGGAGGACTGAAGCTTTCTTT.

The chain employs TRBV4-3 and TRBJ2-1; TRBD2 is a possible D gene (5 bases). The V and J ends lost 4 bases and 6 bases respectively, with 10 bases between them. CDR1 is LGHNA and CDR2 is YSLEER in the germline V gene. This CDR3 spans 13 amino acids. CDR3 loop: CASSPYAGNEQFF. CDR3 sequence (DNA): TGCGCCAGCAGCCCGTACGCGGGCAATGAGCAGTTCTTC.

V and J are TRBV6-5 and TRBJ1-2; 7 bases agree with TRBD1. This CDR3 is 13 amino acids long. Germline trimming cut 6 bases from V and 6 bases from J; bases unmatched to any gene: 7. Per the germline V gene, CDR1 is MNHEY and CDR2 is SVGAGI. The CDR3 DNA reads as TGTGCCAGCAGCCGCACAGGGGAACATGGCTACACCTTC. It translates to CASSRTGEHGYTF.

The chain carries TRBV6-2 or TRBV6-3 and TRBJ2-7, with 8 bases that match TRBD1. The germline V gene encodes CDR1 MNHEY and CDR2 SVGEGT. The CDR3 consists of 17 residues. Germline trimming cut 0 bases from V and 3 bases from J; bases unmatched to any gene: 10. The CDR3 coding sequence is TGTGCCAGCAGTTACTCGAGGGACAGGAGTATACACTACGAGCAGTACTTC. Amino acids: CASSYSRDRSIHYEQYF.

The gene calls are TRBV6-2 or TRBV6-3 and TRBJ1-4; 7 nucleotides line up with TRBD1. The CDR3 totals 17 residues. CDR1 and CDR2 (germline): MNHEY, SVGEGT. Trimming removed 2 bases from V and 10 bases from J; junction bases left unmatched: 16. The CDR3: CASSYRSPGTDLGKLFF. CDR3 nucleotide sequence: TGTGCCAGCAGTTACCGGAGCCCTGGGACAGATTTAGGAAAACTGTTTTTT.

The rearrangement uses TRBV19 and TRBJ1-3; D is unresolved. This CDR3 contains 13 residues. Looked up from germline, CDR1 is LNHDA and CDR2 is SQIVND (reference sequence). V was cut by 6 bases and J by 3 bases, with 9 bases left in between. The DNA for the CDR3 is TGTGCCAGTAGCATTGCGTTTGGAAACACCATATATTTT. The encoded protein is CASSIAFGNTIYF.

V and J are TRBV5-5 and TRBJ2-7, with D tentatively TRBD2 (6 bases). V lost 4 bases and J 0 bases, leaving 11 bases between the germline ends. This CDR3 region has 14 residues. Germline V CDR1 and CDR2: SGHKS, YYEKEE (reference sequence). The chain's CDR3 is CASSPDGSSYEQYF. The CDR3 region has the DNA TGTGCCAGCAGCCCAGACGGGAGCTCCTACGAGCAGTACTTC. The entire variable domain, with the rest obtained from reference TRBV5-5 and TRBJ2-7, is as follows: DAGVTQSPTHLIKTRGQQVTLRCSPISGHKSVSWYQQVLGQGPQFIFQYYEKEERGRGNFPDRFSARQFPNYSSELNVNALLLGDSALYLCASSPDGSSYEQYFGPGTRLTVT.

This chain joins TRBV19 and TRBJ1-5; 7 bases match TRBD1. The CDR3 spans 14 residues. V trimming: 4 bases; J trimming: 3 bases; junction bases outside the gene matches: 3. Germline lookup yields CDR1 LNHDA and CDR2 SQIVND (reference sequence). The CDR3 loop is CASSRTGDNQPQHF. The DNA of the CDR3 is TGTGCCAGTAGTAGGACAGGCGACAATCAGCCCCAGCATTTT.

V and J are TRBV27 and TRBJ2-1; no firm D call. Germline V gives CDR1 MNHEY, CDR2 SMNVEV (reference sequence). Trimming removed 6 bases from V and 4 bases from J, with 4 bases in between. This CDR3 spans 11 amino acids. The DNA for the CDR3 is TGTGCCAGCAGCCTATACAATGAGCAGTTCTTC. The encoded protein is CASSLYNEQFF.

The chain recombines TRBV14 with TRBJ1-1, with 7 positions matching TRBD1. Germline lookup yields CDR1 SGHDN and CDR2 FVKESK. The CDR3 has 15 residues. V lost 1 base to trimming and J lost 1 base; unmatched junction nucleotides: 3. The CDR3 protein is CASSQVQGKNTEAFF. CDR3 bases: TGTGCCAGCAGCCAAGTACAGGGGAAGAACACTGAAGCTTTCTTT.

The chain carries TRBV6-2 or TRBV6-3 and TRBJ2-7; 7 nucleotides align to TRBD2. The CDR3 consists of 13 residues. Germline values: CDR1 MNHEY, CDR2 SVGEGT. V lost 5 bases and J lost 6; bases outside the gene matches: 7. CDR3 protein: CASSSGNSVEQYF. CDR3 bases: TGTGCCAGCAGTAGCGGGAACTCTGTCGAGCAGTACTTC.

The chain combines TRBV5-6 with TRBJ1-2; D is unresolved. V was shortened by 5 bases and J by 6 bases, with 14 bases between the two germline ends. The CDR3 is 13 amino acids. The germline V gene encodes CDR1 SGHDT and CDR2 YYEEEE. CDR3 sequence: CASSTIGQHGYTF. DNA for the CDR3: TGTGCCAGCAGTACTATAGGGCAGCATGGCTACACCTTC. Full variable domain (rest looked up from reference TRBV5-6 and TRBJ1-2): DAGVTQSPTHLIKTRGQQVTLRCSPKSGHDTVSWYQQALGQGPQFIFQYYEEEERQRGNFPDRFSGHQFPNYSSELNVNALLLGDSALYLCASSTIGQHGYTFGSGTRLTVV.

J is TRBJ2-1 and V is TRBV7-2; TRBD2 agrees at 9 bases. Germline CDR1 reads SGHTA; CDR2 reads FQGNSA. This CDR3 is 16 amino acids long. The V gene end was trimmed by 2 bases and the J gene end by 4 bases; junction bases not matched to a gene: 6. CDR3 sequence: CASSLPGTSRYNEQFF. In nucleotides, the CDR3 is TGTGCCAGCAGCTTACCTGGGACTAGCAGGTACAATGAGCAGTTCTTC. The full variable domain, its missing parts supplied by reference TRBV7-2 and TRBJ2-1, is GAGVSQSPSNKVTEKGKDVELRCDPISGHTALYWYRQSLGQGLEFLIYFQGNSAPDKSGLPSDRFSAERTGGSVSTLTIQRTQQEDSAVYLCASSLPGTSRYNEQFFGPGTRLTVL.

The chain uses TRBV7-6 and TRBJ2-1; 11 nucleotides agree with TRBD2. The trim removed 1 base at V and 7 bases at J, leaving 3 bases unmatched. CDR3 length: 15 amino acids. The V gene's germline CDR1 is SGHVS and CDR2 FNYEAQ. The CDR3 coding sequence is TGTGCCAGCAGCTTAGATAGCGGGAGGGGAAATGAGCAGTTCTTC. It encodes CASSLDSGRGNEQFF. Based on the CDR3 plus reference TRBV7-6 and TRBJ2-1, the full variable domain is GAGVSQSPRYKVTKRGQDVALRCDPISGHVSLYWYRQALGQGPEFLTYFNYEAQQDKSGLPNDRFSAERPEGSISTLTIQRTEQRDSAMYRCASSLDSGRGNEQFFGPGTRLTVL.

A single count supports this clone. V is TRBV10-3 and J is TRBJ1-3; no reliable D call. Germline V gene data show CDR1 as ENHRY and CDR2 as SYGVKD. The CDR3 is 16 amino acids. V was shortened by 4 bases and J by 0 bases, with 13 bases between the two germline ends. The CDR3 sequence is CAISGDIYFSGNTIYF. The CDR3 coding sequence is TGTGCCATCAGTGGTGACATCTACTTCTCTGGAAACACCATATATTTT.

This chain joins TRBV9 and TRBJ1-2, with D perhaps matching TRBD1 (6 bases). Germline V lookup: CDR1 SGDLS, CDR2 YYNGEE. CDR3 length equals 13 residues. The V gene lost 3 bases and the J gene lost 6 bases, with 12 bases spanning the gap. CDR3 amino acids: CASSATGLNGYTF. CDR3 DNA sequence: TGTGCCAGCAGCGCAACAGGGCTGAATGGCTACACCTTC. The full variable domain, rest sourced from reference TRBV9 and TRBJ1-2, is DSGVTQTPKHLITATGQRVTLRCSPRSGDLSVYWYQQSLDQGLQFLIQYYNGEERAKGNILERFSAQQFPDLHSELNLSSLELGDSALYFCASSATGLNGYTFGSGTRLTVV.

The J gene is TRBJ1-6, the V gene TRBV6-1; D might be TRBD1 (6 bases). Germline V gives CDR1 MNHNS, CDR2 SASEGT. The CDR3 is made up of 18 amino acids. Trimming removed 2 bases from V and 6 bases from J, with 20 bases in between. The CDR3 sequence is CASSESVTGNGPNSPLHF. The CDR3 DNA sequence: TGTGCCAGCAGTGAATCGGTTACAGGGAACGGGCCTAATTCACCCCTCCACTTT.

This clone occurred once. The chain combines TRBV7-9 with TRBJ2-5; unclear D gene. V lost 5 bases and J 0 bases, leaving 10 bases between the germline ends. The CDR3 length is 14 residues. CDR1 and CDR2 (germline): SEHNR, FQNEAQ (reference sequence). This chain's CDR3 is CASSTTRYQETQYF. CDR3 DNA: TGTGCCAGCAGCACCACAAGATACCAAGAGACCCAGTACTTC. Based on the CDR3 plus reference TRBV7-9 and TRBJ2-5, the full variable domain is DTGVSQNPRHKITKRGQNVTFRCDPISEHNRLYWYRQTLGQGPEFLTYFQNEAQLEKSRLLSDRFSAERPKGSFSTLEIQRTEQGDSAMYLCASSTTRYQETQYFGPGTRLLVL.

The V gene is TRBV5-6, the J gene TRBJ2-3; D may be TRBD2 (6 bases). V dropped 4 bases and J dropped 2 bases, with 11 bases sitting between them. The CDR3 contains 14 residues. Germline-derived CDR1 and CDR2 are SGHDT and YYEEEE. CDR3 loop: CASSRSGDTDTQYF. DNA for the CDR3: TGTGCCAGCAGCCGGTCGGGGGACACAGATACGCAGTATTTT. Complete variable domain (other parts from reference TRBV5-6 and TRBJ2-3): DAGVTQSPTHLIKTRGQQVTLRCSPKSGHDTVSWYQQALGQGPQFIFQYYEEEERQRGNFPDRFSGHQFPNYSSELNVNALLLGDSALYLCASSRSGDTDTQYFGPGTRLTVL.

The CDR3 coding sequence is TGTGCCAGCAGCGGGCAGCGGGTATTAGACAATGAGCAGTTCTTC. It translates to CASSGQRVLDNEQFF. The V gene is TRBV3-1 (or the pseudogene TRBV3-2), the J gene TRBJ2-1, with D possibly TRBD2 on 6 matching bases. Germline V gene sequence: CDR1 LGHDT, CDR2 YNNKEL (reference sequence). This CDR3 is built from 15 residues. V gave up 5 bases and J gave up 5 bases, with 16 bases separating them.

The chain uses TRBV7-9 and TRBJ1-2; 7 bases are shared with TRBD1. The CDR3 is 17 amino acids. The germline CDR1 and CDR2 sequences are SEHNR and FQNEAQ (reference sequence). The trim removed 5 bases at V and 0 bases at J, leaving 12 bases unmatched. CDR3 coding DNA: TGTGCCAGCAGCCTCACTGGGGGGGACAGATCTAACTATGGCTACACCTTC. Its protein product is CASSLTGGDRSNYGYTF.

This chain joins TRBV4-3 and TRBJ1-1, with D unclear. V shed 0 bases and J shed 1 base, with 3 bases lying between them. The CDR3 is 13 residues long. CDR1 LGHNA and CDR2 YSLEER come from the germline V gene. This CDR3 is CASSQEKNTEAFF. The CDR3 DNA reads as TGCGCCAGCAGCCAAGAAAAGAACACTGAAGCTTTCTTT.

The CDR3 nucleotides are TGTGCCAGCAGCCAGCCCGCTAGCTTCTACAATGAGCAGTTCTTC. It specifies CASSQPASFYNEQFF. V gene TRBV5-5 combines with J gene TRBJ2-1, with D tentatively TRBD2 (5 bases). Trimming removed 4 bases at V and 3 bases at J, with 14 bases between. The length of the CDR3 is 15 residues. Germline V CDR1 and CDR2: SGHKS, YYEKEE (reference sequence).

The chain uses TRBV6-5 and TRBJ1-2; D unclear. CDR1 MNHEY and CDR2 SVGAGI come from the germline V gene. The CDR3 runs to 12 residues. Deletions cut 6 bases from V and 8 bases from J, with 13 bases between. The CDR3 loop is CASSPAGFGYTF. For the CDR3, the DNA is TGTGCCAGCAGCCCGGCGGGGTTCGGCTACACCTTC.

This clone occurred once. The V call is TRBV7-9, the J call TRBJ2-1; 10 positions match TRBD2. The germline V gene encodes CDR1 SEHNR and CDR2 FQNEAQ (reference sequence). J was trimmed by 3 bases and V by 5 bases; bases with no gene match: 4. The CDR3 consists of 15 residues. The DNA of the CDR3 is TGTGCCAGCAGCCCTAGCGGGAGACTCTACAATGAGCAGTTCTTC. Encoded protein: CASSPSGRLYNEQFF.